These T cell receptor beta chains were read from a single sample in a study of T cells after yellow fever vaccination. TCRdb used MiXCR to reprocess the 5' RACE reads, holding one entry per CDR3 protein. The sample yields over 45,000 distinct CDR3 sequences, approximately 5.7% seen once. This specimen was PBMCs, either bulk or a sorted T-cell subset (CD4+, CD8+, memory, or dextramer-sorted; not recorded which), taken on the day of the yellow fever booster vaccination. Receptors originate from a man aged 18 to 30 who received the YFV17D yellow fever vaccine. CDR3s include the opening cysteine and the closing phenylalanine or tryptophan. A D gene is named only where the DNA matches it firmly. The size of a clone is reported for some rows only, either as once, few or many, or as a class for expanded clones.

TRBV5-1	TRBJ2-1	TRBD1	few	TGCGCCAGCAGCTCAGCGACAGGGATCGGATACAATGAGCAGTTCTTC	CASSSATGIGYNEQFF
TRBV7-9	TRBJ2-2	TRBD2	.	TGTGCCAGCACGTGGGGACTAGTGGGCACCGGGGAGCTGTTTTTT	CASTWGLVGTGELFF
TRBV11-2	TRBJ1-5	.	.	TGTGCCAGCAGCTTAGGAGGGGCCCTGGCAGGCAATCAGCCCCAGCATTTT	CASSLGGALAGNQPQHF
TRBV6-4	TRBJ1-2	TRBD1	.	TGTGCCAGCCCTCCCCTTGACAGGGATCACTATGGCTACACCTTC	CASPPLDRDHYGYTF
TRBV5-5	TRBJ1-5	.	.	TGTGCCAGCAGCCTGGAAAGGGCCCGGAATCAGCCCCAGCATTTT	CASSLERARNQPQHF
TRBV11-2	TRBJ2-1	.	many	TGTGCCAGCAGTCAGACAGGACGGTCCTACAATGAGCAGTTCTTC	CASSQTGRSYNEQFF
TRBV7-8	TRBJ1-1	.	many	TGTGCCAGCAGAATCGACTCCAGGGGCACTGAAGCTTTCTTT	CASRIDSRGTEAFF
TRBV6-6	TRBJ1-1	.	few	TGTGCCAGCAGTTACGGTGAAGCTTTCTTT	CASSYGEAFF
TRBV6-4	TRBJ2-1	.	many	TGTGCCAGCAGTGACCCATCCGGAGGCATCTATGAGCAGTTCTTC	CASSDPSGGIYEQFF
TRBV7-6	TRBJ1-6	.	.	TGTGCCAGCAGAGAGGGGTTTAATTCACCCCTCCACTTT	CASREGFNSPLHF
TRBV6-2/TRBV6-3	TRBJ2-1	.	many	TGTGCCAGCAGCCCCCTCGAGCGGAGCTCCTACAATGAGCAGTTCTTC	CASSPLERSSYNEQFF
TRBV7-9	TRBJ1-2	.	many	TGTGCCAGCAGCTCTAGGGGGACTAACTATGGCTACACCTTC	CASSSRGTNYGYTF
TRBV6-5	TRBJ1-6	.	few	TGTGCCAGCAGTTACTCACAGGGAGCCGGGGATTCACCCCTCCACTTT	CASSYSQGAGDSPLHF
TRBV4-2	TRBJ2-4	.	many	TGTGCCAGCAGCCAAGAATGGACTGGGGCCAAAAACATTCAGTACTTC	CASSQEWTGAKNIQYF
TRBV5-5	TRBJ2-2	.	many	TGTGCCAGCAGCTCACGAGCGCAGAGGGCATTTGGCGGGGAGCTGTTTTTT	CASSSRAQRAFGGELFF
TRBV10-2	TRBJ2-3	.	many	TGCGCCACCGAACTGGGGCCCACAGATACGCAGTATTTT	CATELGPTDTQYF
TRBV12-3/TRBV12-4	TRBJ1-4	.	many	TGTGCCAGCAGTTTAGGAAGATACAGGGCGGATGAAAAACTGTTTTTT	CASSLGRYRADEKLFF
TRBV28	TRBJ1-1	TRBD1	many	TGTGCCAGCAGTGTCGACAGGGACACTGAAGCTTTCTTT	CASSVDRDTEAFF
TRBV7-3	TRBJ2-3	.	.	TGTGCCAGCAGCTTAAACAGCGGCCCAGATACGCAGTATTTT	CASSLNSGPDTQYF
TRBV7-9	TRBJ1-1	.	many	TGTGCCAGCAGCTCAATACAGGCGGGCCCGAACACTGAAGCTTTCTTT	CASSSIQAGPNTEAFF
TRBV4-3	TRBJ2-3	TRBD2	.	TGCGCCAGCAGTTACGGGGGGGCGGTAGATACGCAGTATTTT	CASSYGGAVDTQYF
TRBV4-3	TRBJ1-1	TRBD1	many	TGCGCCAGCAGCCAAGTTCCGGGACAGGGAGGCACTGAAGCTTTCTTT	CASSQVPGQGGTEAFF
TRBV7-2	TRBJ2-5	TRBD2	many	TGTGCCAGCAGCTTAAAAGGGAGGCGGGGGGGCCAAGAGACCCAGTACTTC	CASSLKGRRGGQETQYF
TRBV20-1	TRBJ1-4	.	few	TGCAGTGCTAGTCGCGGGGAAAAACTGTTTTTT	CSASRGEKLFF
TRBV7-9	TRBJ1-3	.	.	TGTGCCAGCAGCTTAGATTCCGGATTCTCTGGAAACACCATATATTTT	CASSLDSGFSGNTIYF
TRBV28	TRBJ2-7	.	many	TGTGCCAGCAGTCTACGATACGAGCAGTACTTC	CASSLRYEQYF
TRBV5-1	TRBJ2-3	.	.	TGCGCCAGACCGCACCTTGGCACAGATACGCAGTATTTT	CARPHLGTDTQYF
TRBV7-2	TRBJ2-1	TRBD1	few	TGTGCCAGCAGTTACCCAGGGACAGGGAGCGAGCAGTTCTTC	CASSYPGTGSEQFF
TRBV9	TRBJ2-7	.	few	TGTGCCAGCAGCCATGGGGACCGCGGTTACGAGCAGTACTTC	CASSHGDRGYEQYF
TRBV6-5	TRBJ1-5	TRBD1	.	TGTGCCACAAGCACAGGGGAGACTTATAGCAATCAGCCCCAGCATTTT	CATSTGETYSNQPQHF
TRBV20-1	TRBJ1-5	TRBD1	few	TGCAGTGCTACCTCCAGGGGACAGGGAGGACCGTTTAATCAGCCCCAGCATTTT	CSATSRGQGGPFNQPQHF
TRBV12-3/TRBV12-4	TRBJ1-3	.	.	TGTGCCAGCAGTGTGTTCTCTGGAAACACCATATATTTT	CASSVFSGNTIYF
TRBV9	TRBJ2-1	TRBD2	many	TGTGCCAGCAGCGTAGAGGGACTATTCAATGAGCAGTTCTTC	CASSVEGLFNEQFF
TRBV4-1	TRBJ2-3	TRBD2	.	TGCGCCAGCAGCCACGGGACTAGTTCCAGCACAGATACGCAGTATTTT	CASSHGTSSSTDTQYF
TRBV12-3/TRBV12-4	TRBJ2-1	.	few	TGTGCCAGCAGTTTAACTCGAAGTGAGCAGTTCTTC	CASSLTRSEQFF
TRBV9	TRBJ2-4	TRBD2	.	TGTGCCAGCAGCGTAGCCCCGCTAGCGGTAATTCAGTACTTC	CASSVAPLAVIQYF
TRBV7-8	TRBJ1-1	TRBD1	few	TGTGCCAGCAGTTTTGACAGGGGAGGGTTCTCTGAAGCTTTCTTT	CASSFDRGGFSEAFF
TRBV5-1	TRBJ2-3	.	many	TGCGCCAGCAGCTTGGTAGTCGGGTCAGATACGCAGTATTTT	CASSLVVGSDTQYF
TRBV7-2	TRBJ2-2	.	many	TGTGCCAGCGGCCTCATGGCGGGTTCGGGGGAGCTGTTTTTT	CASGLMAGSGELFF
TRBV11-2	TRBJ2-1	TRBD2	many	TGTGCCAGCAGGATATCCCTAGCGGGGGTCAATGAGCAGTTCTTC	CASRISLAGVNEQFF
TRBV5-6	TRBJ2-1	.	many	TGTGCCAGCAGCCCCGCGGCGAGCCCCTACAATGAGCAGTTCTTC	CASSPAASPYNEQFF
TRBV20-1	TRBJ2-7	.	many	TGCAGTGCTAGGATCTTTAAGGAGAGCTCCTACGAGCAGTACTTC	CSARIFKESSYEQYF
TRBV6-4	TRBJ1-3	.	.	TGTGCCAGCAGTCAAGGTACAGCTGGAAACACCATATATTTT	CASSQGTAGNTIYF
TRBV23-1	TRBJ2-7	.	many	TGCGCCTCCTCTCCCCTAGGACCCCTCTCCTACGAGCAGTACTTC	CASSPLGPLSYEQYF
TRBV7-2	TRBJ2-1	TRBD2	many	TGTGCCAGCAGCTTATACGGACTAGCGGGTGTCAATGAGCAGTTCTTC	CASSLYGLAGVNEQFF
TRBV5-5	TRBJ2-1	.	few	TGTGCCAGCAGCTTGGCGGACAGATACAATGAGCAGTTCTTC	CASSLADRYNEQFF
TRBV19	TRBJ2-5	TRBD1	.	TGTGCCAGTAGCGCGGGACAGGCAAAAGAGACCCAGTACTTC	CASSAGQAKETQYF
TRBV20-1	TRBJ1-6	TRBD1	many	TGCAGTGCTAGAGATCATGCAGGACAGGTGGTTTCCCTTAATTCACCCCTCCACTTT	CSARDHAGQVVSLNSPLHF
TRBV7-2	TRBJ1-2	.	many	TGTGCCAGCAGCTTCAGGGTCTATGGCTACACCTTC	CASSFRVYGYTF
TRBV29-1	TRBJ2-2	.	.	TGCAGCGTCCCGAGAAGGGGAGGCACCGGGGAGCTGTTTTTT	CSVPRRGGTGELFF
TRBV29-1	TRBJ2-2	TRBD2	many	TGCAGCGTTGGAGCGGGGGCCCCGCCGTACACCGGGGAGCTGTTTTTT	CSVGAGAPPYTGELFF
TRBV7-9	TRBJ2-1	TRBD1	many	TGTGCCAGCAGCTCGCCGACAGGGGGCTACAATGAGCAGTTCTTC	CASSSPTGGYNEQFF
TRBV11-1	TRBJ2-5	.	few	TGTGCCAGCAGCTTAAGGCCGGCCCAAGAGACCCAGTACTTC	CASSLRPAQETQYF
TRBV7-8	TRBJ2-7	TRBD1	few	TGTGCCAGCAGCTTCGGGACAGTGTCCTACGAGCAGTACTTC	CASSFGTVSYEQYF